These T cell receptor beta chains were read from a single sample in a study of long-term antiretroviral therapy in people with HIV. Some clones are missing from TCRdb's copy, which holds only in-frame ones; the method was immunoSEQ multiplex PCR. The sample carries 20,000 to 30,000 clones, around 80% recorded once. The sample was unsorted PBMCs, taken 3 years after starting antiretroviral therapy. The receptors were gathered from a man between 18 and 29 years old with HIV. CDR3s include the opening cysteine and the closing phenylalanine or tryptophan. D genes are given only for firm matches. Expanded clones get a size class; other rows say once, few or many, or leave the size out.

TRBD1,NA,TRBJ1-5,TRBV10-2,CASSESDRGTDQPQHF,TGCGCCAGCAGTGAATCTGACAGGGGAACGGATCAGCCCCAGCATTTT
NA,NA,TRBJ2-1,TRBV9,CASSVGDEQFF,TGTGCCAGCAGCGTTGGAGATGAGCAGTTCTTC
NA,NA,TRBJ1-5,TRBV15,CATSRTGLGRNQPQHF,TGTGCCACCAGCAGAACAGGACTCGGCCGCAATCAGCCCCAGCATTTT
NA,NA,TRBJ2-1,TRBV11-2,CASSLDGSSYNEQFF,TGTGCCAGCAGCTTAGACGGGAGCTCCTACAATGAGCAGTTCTTC
TRBD1,NA,TRBJ1-6,TRBV27,CASSLQGAYNSPLHF,TGTGCCAGCAGTTTACAGGGGGCCTATAATTCACCCCTCCACTTT
NA,NA,TRBJ2-3,TRBV28,CASSLPGAADTQYF,TGTGCCAGCAGTTTGCCAGGGGCGGCAGATACGCAGTATTTT
TRBD1,NA,TRBJ1-6,TRBV7-9,CASSYGQGNSPLHF,TGTGCCAGCAGCTACGGACAGGGGAATTCACCCCTCCACTTT
NA,once,TRBJ1-1,TRBV9,CASSLGGAGVEAFF,TGTGCCAGCAGCCTAGGAGGGGCGGGAGTTGAAGCTTTCTTT
NA,once,TRBJ2-1,TRBV2,CASSPPGDNEQFF,TGTGCCAGCAGCCCCCCAGGGGACAATGAGCAGTTCTTC
TRBD2,NA,TRBJ2-5,TRBV6-1,CASSAGTSQYF,TGTGCCAGCAGTGCCGGGACTAGTCAGTACTTC
NA,NA,TRBJ1-4,TRBV2,CASGGVLVEKLFF,TGTGCCAGCGGGGGGGTTCTGGTTGAAAAACTGTTTTTT
TRBD1,NA,TRBJ1-1,TRBV6-5,CASNPGQGADTEAFF,TGTGCCAGCAATCCGGGACAGGGGGCGGACACTGAAGCTTTCTTT
NA,NA,TRBJ2-5,TRBV18,CASSPSVGETQYF,TGTGCCAGCTCACCATCGGTGGGAGAGACCCAGTACTTC
NA,NA,TRBJ1-4,TRBV6-1,CASSLARTQLFF,TGTGCCAGCAGTTTAGCGAGGACCCAACTGTTTTTT
NA,NA,TRBJ1-1,TRBV6-1,CASSEAPTSDTEAFF,TGTGCCAGCAGTGAAGCGCCGACTTCAGATACTGAAGCTTTCTTT
TRBD1,few,TRBJ2-7,TRBV27,CASSLSGGRYEQYF,TGTGCCAGCAGTTTATCAGGGGGCAGGTACGAGCAGTACTTC
TRBD2,NA,TRBJ2-3,TRBV14,CASSQWTSGGGRDTQYF,TGTGCCAGCAGCCAGTGGACGAGCGGGGGGGGCAGAGATACGCAGTATTTT
TRBD2,few,TRBJ2-2,TRBV2,CASTGGTGELFF,TGTGCCAGCACGGGGGGCACCGGGGAGCTGTTTTTT
NA,once,TRBJ1-4,TRBV5-6,CARSVDRLTNPFF,TGTGCCAGATCCGTGGATCGACTTACTAACCCGTTTTTT
NA,few,TRBJ1-6,TRBV7-9,CASSLGMNSPLHF,TGTGCCAGCAGCTTAGGCATGAATTCACCCCTCCACTTT
NA,NA,TRBJ2-2,TRBV5-5,CASNGRGNTGELFF,TGTGCCAGCAACGGCAGGGGCAACACCGGGGAGCTGTTTTTT
NA,NA,TRBJ1-4,TRBV7-6,CASSLVPQNRNEKLFF,TGTGCCAGCAGCTTAGTCCCGCAGAACCGTAATGAAAAACTGTTTTTT